What follows is one TCR beta chain and its context. The antigen is unknown. This entry is derived from a study of OX40 agonist ivuxolimab in advanced cancers. The CDR3 sequence is 16 residues long. V shed 4 bases, J shed 6 bases, and the junction held 10 bases outside the gene matches. The germline V gene encodes CDR1 SGHDT and CDR2 YYEEEE. Generated by immunoSEQ multiplex PCR, the TCRdb table keeps only in-frame clones and is missing some. The table has 20,000 to 30,000 clones, approximately 90% seen once; the top ten hold almost 50%. General observations from the study: In CD8+ T cells, expanded clones were on average more numerous than in CD4+. Partly responding patients at 0.1-3.0 mg/kg showed some of the smallest clonal expansion. Normalized T-cell clonal expansion was also low in a subset of nonresponders.

This rearrangement joins TRBV5-6 to TRBJ2-7; TRBD2 matches at 13 bases. The source material was CD4+ or CD8+ T cells sorted from blood, sampled in a trial of the OX40 agonist ivuxolimab. This receptor was identified in an adult with an advanced solid tumor such as melanoma, head and neck, liver or kidney cancer. The CDR3 DNA reads as TGTGCCAGCAGCCGGACTAGCGGGGGACCGGGGATCGAGCAGTACTTC. Protein sequence: CASSRTSGGPGIEQYF.